This TCR beta chain was profiled in a study of T cells expressing NK-cell markers. The CDR3 totals 16 residues. The germline gives CDR1 SGHVS, CDR2 FNYEAQ. TCRdb re-called the 5' RACE reads; every CDR3 protein appears as one record, without DNA. The listing records 400,000 or so distinct CDR3 sequences. The sequence was obtained from a woman between 50 and 59 years old in good health. V and J are TRBV7-6 and TRBJ2-3; the TCRdb D gene call, TRBD2, has no DNA to confirm it. Input material: blood T cells: a sorted CD56 or NKG2C T cell subset, CD4+ or CD8+ T cells, or bulk PBMC T cells (not recorded which). CDR3 amino acids: CASSLTSGRFTDTQYF. Supplemented by reference TRBV7-6 and TRBJ2-3, the full variable domain reads GAGVSQSPRYKVTKRGQDVALRCDPISGHVSLYWYRQALGQGPEFLTYFNYEAQQDKSGLPNDRFSAERPEGSISTLTIQRTEQRDSAMYRCASSLTSGRFTDTQYFGPGTRLTVL.